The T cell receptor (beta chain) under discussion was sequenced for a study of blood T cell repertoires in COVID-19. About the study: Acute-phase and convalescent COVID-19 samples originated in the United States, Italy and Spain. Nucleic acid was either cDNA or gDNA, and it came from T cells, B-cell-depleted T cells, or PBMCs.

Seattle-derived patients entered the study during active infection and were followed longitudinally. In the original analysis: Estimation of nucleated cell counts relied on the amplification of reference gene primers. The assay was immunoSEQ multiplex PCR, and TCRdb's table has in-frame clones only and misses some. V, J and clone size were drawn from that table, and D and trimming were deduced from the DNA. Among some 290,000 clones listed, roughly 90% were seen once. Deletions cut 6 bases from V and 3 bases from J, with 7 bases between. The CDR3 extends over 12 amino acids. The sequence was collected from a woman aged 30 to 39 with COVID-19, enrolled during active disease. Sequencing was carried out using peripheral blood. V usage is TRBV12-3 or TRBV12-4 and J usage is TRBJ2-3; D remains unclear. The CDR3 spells CASSPETDTQYF. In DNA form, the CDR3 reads TGTGCCAGCAGCCCGGAGACAGATACGCAGTATTTT.